This T cell receptor (beta chain) was sequenced during a study of OX40 agonist ivuxolimab in advanced cancers. Study as a whole: Patients in dose escalation had liver, melanoma, kidney or head and neck cancers.

Details on this clone: Its antigen is unidentified.

Overall study results and limits: Dose levels from 0.1 to 3.0 mg/kg saw CD4+ and CD8+ blood T cells expand clonally by week 6.

Here immunoSEQ multiplex PCR was the method, and the copy in TCRdb shows in-frame clones only, minus some. The data show about 69,000 clones, more than 70% seen once. The sequencing here drew on CD4+ or CD8+ T cells sorted from blood, taken in a trial of the OX40 agonist ivuxolimab. This clonotype was sampled from an adult with an advanced solid tumor such as melanoma, head and neck, liver or kidney cancer.

For the CDR3, the DNA is TGCGCCAGCAGCTCCGGGCAGGGGAACACTGAAGCTTTCTTT. This translates into CASSSGQGNTEAFF. The chain combines TRBV5-1 with TRBJ1-1, with a possible D match to TRBD1 (5 bases). Trimming took 3 bases from V and 1 from J, leaving 10 bases between them. CDR1 is SGHRS, CDR2 YFSETQ, per germline. The CDR3 loop spans 14 amino acids.